The rows below give T cell receptor beta chains drawn from one sample of a study of control samples from healthy donors and cancer patients. Data came from immunoSEQ multiplex PCR; TCRdb stores just in-frame clones and leaves some out. The sample holds about 55,000 clones; approximately 88% are singletons and the top ten take roughly 3.8%. Sequencing input: blood. These receptors all stem from a man aged 45-60 years in good health. The CDR3 runs from the conserved cysteine through the conserved F or W. D genes are given only for firm matches. Clone size, where shown, is once, few, many, or a class for clones that have expanded.

TRBV3-1/TRBV3-2	NA	TRBJ1-4	NA	CASRRRGANEKLFF	TGTGCCAGCAGGCGAAGGGGGGCTAATGAAAAACTGTTTTTT
TRBV5-6	once	TRBJ2-7	TRBD2	CASSPGGVRAGVHEQYF	TGTGCCAGCAGCCCTGGGGGGGTTCGAGCGGGAGTCCACGAGCAGTACTTC
TRBV5-1	NA	TRBJ2-7	TRBD2	CASSLATSGITYEQYF	TGCGCCAGCAGCTTGGCCACTAGCGGGATAACCTACGAGCAGTACTTC
TRBV4-2	NA	TRBJ1-4	NA	CASRGTADEKLFF	TGTGCCAGCAGAGGGACGGCTGATGAAAAACTGTTTTTT
TRBV7-9	NA	TRBJ2-1	TRBD2	CASSRSGRADDEQFF	TGTGCCAGCAGTCGTAGCGGGAGGGCCGACGATGAGCAGTTCTTC
TRBV5-1	NA	TRBJ2-3	NA	CASSLGWGTDTQYF	TGCGCCAGCAGCCTCGGATGGGGTACAGATACGCAGTATTTT
TRBV9	NA	TRBJ2-7	TRBD2	CASSVGASGTTYEQYF	TGTGCCAGCAGCGTAGGGGCTAGCGGGACCACCTACGAGCAGTACTTC
TRBV6-5	NA	TRBJ1-5	NA	CASSYTSPSNQPQHF	TGTGCCAGCAGTTACACCAGCCCTAGCAATCAGCCCCAGCATTTT
TRBV12-3/TRBV12-4	NA	TRBJ1-4	NA	CASRINEKLFF	TGTGCCAGCAGAATTAATGAAAAACTGTTTTTT
TRBV19	NA	TRBJ2-7	NA	CASSIEGGAREQYF	TGTGCCAGTAGTATAGAGGGGGGGGCCCGCGAGCAGTACTTC
TRBV5-5	NA	TRBJ2-5	NA	CASSDRLSWETQYF	TGTGCCAGCAGTGACCGGCTCTCCTGGGAGACCCAGTACTTC
TRBV25-1	NA	TRBJ2-7	NA	CASSPGVGEQYF	TGTGCCAGCAGTCCAGGGGTGGGGGAGCAGTACTTC
TRBV6-5	NA	TRBJ1-1	TRBD1	CASSYGGGQMNTEAFF	TGTGCCAGCAGTTACGGCGGGGGACAGATGAACACTGAAGCTTTCTTT
TRBV7-9	NA	TRBJ2-3	NA	CASSLGVLPRSTDTQYF	TGTGCCAGCAGCTTAGGGGTTCTCCCAAGAAGCACAGATACGCAGTATTTT
TRBV4-1	NA	TRBJ1-5	NA	CASSQERGLQPQHF	TGCGCCAGCAGCCAAGAGAGGGGTTTACAGCCCCAGCATTTT
TRBV10-1	NA	TRBJ1-1	TRBD1	CASSNRGNTEAFF	TGCGCCAGCAGTAACAGGGGGAACACTGAAGCTTTCTTT
TRBV28	NA	TRBJ1-4	NA	CASSSGGANEKLFF	TGTGCCAGCAGCTCGGGGGGAGCTAATGAAAAACTGTTTTTT